This is a list of T cell receptor beta chains from one sample in a study of cytomegalovirus exposure and HLA in healthy donors. Some clones are missing from TCRdb's copy, which holds only in-frame ones; the method was immunoSEQ multiplex PCR. The profile covers around 130,000 clones, with about 63% appearing a single time and roughly 1.6% taken by the ten largest. Sequencing was carried out using PBMCs. The receptors stem from a man aged 25 to 45 in good health and CMV-seropositive. Both conserved end residues are part of each CDR3. A D gene is named only where the DNA matches it firmly. Rows give clone size only sometimes, using once, few, many, or a class for an expanded clone.

j_call: TRBJ2-7
v_call: TRBV11-3
d_call: -
clone_size: -
cdr3_nt: TGTGCCAGCACCTACCGGGGTCACTACGAGCAGTACTTC
cdr3_aa: CASTYRGHYEQYF

j_call: TRBJ2-3
v_call: TRBV27
d_call: TRBD2
clone_size: -
cdr3_nt: TGTGCCAGCAGTTCAACGGGACTAAGCACAGATACGCAGTATTTT
cdr3_aa: CASSSTGLSTDTQYF

j_call: TRBJ2-7
v_call: TRBV2
d_call: -
clone_size: -
cdr3_nt: TGTGCCAGCAGTGAGGGGGGGCATAACGAGCAGTACTTC
cdr3_aa: CASSEGGHNEQYF

j_call: TRBJ2-7
v_call: TRBV7-9
d_call: TRBD1
clone_size: -
cdr3_nt: TGTGCCAGCAGCGGCGGGACAGGGGGCTACGAGCAGTACTTC
cdr3_aa: CASSGGTGGYEQYF

j_call: TRBJ1-1
v_call: TRBV19
d_call: -
clone_size: -
cdr3_nt: TGTGCCAGTAGTATAGGATCCGAGGGAAACACTGAAGCTTTCTTT
cdr3_aa: CASSIGSEGNTEAFF

j_call: TRBJ1-1
v_call: TRBV5-5
d_call: TRBD1
clone_size: few
cdr3_nt: TGTGCCAGCAGCCCGGGACAGGCGAGGGCCACTGAAGCTTTCTTT
cdr3_aa: CASSPGQARATEAFF

j_call: TRBJ1-5
v_call: TRBV5-8
d_call: -
clone_size: -
cdr3_nt: TGTGCCAGCAGCCCGGGACATAGCAATCAGCCCCAGCATTTT
cdr3_aa: CASSPGHSNQPQHF

j_call: TRBJ2-2
v_call: TRBV29-1
d_call: -
clone_size: few
cdr3_nt: TGCAGCGTTTCGGCCGGGGAGCTGTTTTTT
cdr3_aa: CSVSAGELFF

j_call: TRBJ1-1
v_call: TRBV5-1
d_call: -
clone_size: -
cdr3_nt: TGCGCCAGCACCCTGGCCCCAGGGAACACTGAAGCTTTCTTT
cdr3_aa: CASTLAPGNTEAFF

j_call: TRBJ1-1
v_call: TRBV2
d_call: -
clone_size: -
cdr3_nt: TGTGCCAGCAGTGAACAGGGGAAGAACACTGAAGCTTTCTTT
cdr3_aa: CASSEQGKNTEAFF

j_call: TRBJ1-3
v_call: TRBV5-1
d_call: -
clone_size: few
cdr3_nt: TGCGCCAGCAGCTTGGGACAGGTCTCTGGAAACACCATATATTTT
cdr3_aa: CASSLGQVSGNTIYF

j_call: TRBJ1-1
v_call: TRBV9
d_call: -
clone_size: -
cdr3_nt: TGTGCCAGCAGTGGGAGAGCAGCCTCGAACACTGAAGCTTTCTTT
cdr3_aa: CASSGRAASNTEAFF

j_call: TRBJ1-5
v_call: TRBV5-5
d_call: TRBD1
clone_size: -
cdr3_nt: TGTGCCAGCAGCCCGGGACAGCCCTATCAGCCCCAGCATTTT
cdr3_aa: CASSPGQPYQPQHF

j_call: TRBJ1-2
v_call: TRBV7-3
d_call: -
clone_size: once
cdr3_nt: TGTGCCAGCAGCGAAGGGGGAGGGCCCTATGGCTACACCTTC
cdr3_aa: CASSEGGGPYGYTF

j_call: TRBJ2-1
v_call: TRBV12-5
d_call: TRBD2
clone_size: -
cdr3_nt: TGTGCTAGTGGTTTGGTACGGGGCCGGGGACTAGCGGGAGGCATCTCCTACAATGAGCAGTTCTTC
cdr3_aa: CASGLVRGRGLAGGISYNEQFF

j_call: TRBJ2-1
v_call: TRBV2
d_call: TRBD2
clone_size: -
cdr3_nt: TGTGCCAGCAGTCCATCTAGCGGGGGAATCTACAATGAGCAGTTCTTC
cdr3_aa: CASSPSSGGIYNEQFF

j_call: TRBJ2-7
v_call: TRBV27
d_call: -
clone_size: -
cdr3_nt: TGTGCCAGCAGTTTCAGGGATGGGACCTACGAGCAGTACTTC
cdr3_aa: CASSFRDGTYEQYF

j_call: TRBJ2-7
v_call: TRBV5-4
d_call: -
clone_size: -
cdr3_nt: TGTGCCAGCAGCTATCAGGGATACGAGCAGTACTTC
cdr3_aa: CASSYQGYEQYF

j_call: TRBJ2-2
v_call: TRBV28
d_call: -
clone_size: -
cdr3_nt: TGTGCCAGCAGTTTCAGGATGACATGGGCGGGGATGAACACCGGGGAGCTGTTTTTT
cdr3_aa: CASSFRMTWAGMNTGELFF

j_call: TRBJ1-1
v_call: TRBV27
d_call: TRBD1
clone_size: -
cdr3_nt: TGTGCCAGCAGTTTCTCGGACAGGGACACTGAAGCTTTCTTT
cdr3_aa: CASSFSDRDTEAFF

j_call: TRBJ2-7
v_call: TRBV10-3
d_call: -
clone_size: few
cdr3_nt: TGTGCCATCAGTATCCAGCAGGGCTACGAGCAGTACTTC
cdr3_aa: CAISIQQGYEQYF

j_call: TRBJ2-1
v_call: TRBV25-1
d_call: TRBD2
clone_size: -
cdr3_nt: TGTGCCAGCGCAGCGGGAGGGCCCTACAATGAGCAGTTCTTC
cdr3_aa: CASAAGGPYNEQFF

j_call: TRBJ2-7
v_call: TRBV2
d_call: TRBD1
clone_size: -
cdr3_nt: TGTGCCAGCAGTGTTGGGACAGGGCCCTACGAGCAGTACTTC
cdr3_aa: CASSVGTGPYEQYF

j_call: TRBJ1-2
v_call: TRBV28
d_call: TRBD1
clone_size: -
cdr3_nt: TGTGCCAGCCGTCCCGGGACAGCCTTCTATGGCTACACCTTC
cdr3_aa: CASRPGTAFYGYTF

j_call: TRBJ1-3
v_call: TRBV9
d_call: -
clone_size: -
cdr3_nt: TGTGCCAGCAGCGTAATAGGGGCTGGAAACACCATATATTTT
cdr3_aa: CASSVIGAGNTIYF

j_call: TRBJ2-7
v_call: TRBV4-2
d_call: TRBD2
clone_size: few
cdr3_nt: TGTGCCAGCAGCCGCTCTAGCGGGAGGACTGACGAGCAGTACTTC
cdr3_aa: CASSRSSGRTDEQYF

j_call: TRBJ2-7
v_call: TRBV9
d_call: -
clone_size: -
cdr3_nt: TGTGCCAGCAGCGACGGACAGCAGAGCTCCTACGAGCAGTACTTC
cdr3_aa: CASSDGQQSSYEQYF

j_call: TRBJ2-3
v_call: TRBV4-2
d_call: TRBD2
clone_size: -
cdr3_nt: TGTGCCAGCAGCCAAGACCCAGCGGGAGAGAGCACAGATACGCAGTATTTT
cdr3_aa: CASSQDPAGESTDTQYF

j_call: TRBJ2-3
v_call: TRBV27
d_call: TRBD2
clone_size: -
cdr3_nt: TGTGCCAGCAGTTTCACTCTAGCGGAAACAGATACGCAGTATTTT
cdr3_aa: CASSFTLAETDTQYF

j_call: TRBJ2-5
v_call: TRBV27
d_call: TRBD2
clone_size: -
cdr3_nt: TGTGCCAGCAGTGCTCACTTTCCGAGCGGGAGTGAAGAGACCCAGTACTTC
cdr3_aa: CASSAHFPSGSEETQYF

j_call: TRBJ2-2
v_call: TRBV5-1
d_call: TRBD2
clone_size: -
cdr3_nt: TGCGCCAGCAGCCCTAGCGGGAGAAACACCGGGGAGCTGTTTTTT
cdr3_aa: CASSPSGRNTGELFF

j_call: TRBJ1-6
v_call: TRBV30
d_call: TRBD1
clone_size: -
cdr3_nt: TGTGCCTGGCACCAGGACAGGGGGTCACCCCTCCACTTT
cdr3_aa: CAWHQDRGSPLHF

j_call: TRBJ1-2
v_call: TRBV9
d_call: -
clone_size: -
cdr3_nt: TGTGCCAGCAGCGTAGCGCGGCCCGACTACTATGGCTACACCTTC
cdr3_aa: CASSVARPDYYGYTF

j_call: TRBJ2-5
v_call: TRBV2
d_call: TRBD1
clone_size: -
cdr3_nt: TGTGCCAGCACCGGGTGGGGGACAGGCCAAGAGACCCAGTACTTC
cdr3_aa: CASTGWGTGQETQYF

j_call: TRBJ2-1
v_call: TRBV7-9
d_call: -
clone_size: -
cdr3_nt: TGTGCCAGCAGCCCCGGGAGCTCCTACAATGAGCAGTTCTTC
cdr3_aa: CASSPGSSYNEQFF

j_call: TRBJ2-7
v_call: TRBV7-2
d_call: -
clone_size: -
cdr3_nt: TGTGCCAGCAGCTTAGGACTCGGGGTACAGAGCTCCTACGAGCAGTACTTC
cdr3_aa: CASSLGLGVQSSYEQYF

j_call: TRBJ1-2
v_call: TRBV7-3
d_call: -
clone_size: -
cdr3_nt: TGTGCCAGCAGCACGTCTGGGGGCCTTGGCTACACCTTC
cdr3_aa: CASSTSGGLGYTF

j_call: TRBJ2-1
v_call: TRBV27
d_call: -
clone_size: many
cdr3_nt: TGTGCCAGCAGTGTGGGCGCAGGGTCCTACAATGAGCAGTTCTTC
cdr3_aa: CASSVGAGSYNEQFF

j_call: TRBJ2-1
v_call: TRBV11-3
d_call: TRBD2
clone_size: -
cdr3_nt: TGTGCCAGCAGCCGGACTAGCGGGACCATGACGCAGTTCTTC
cdr3_aa: CASSRTSGTMTQFF

j_call: TRBJ1-1
v_call: TRBV28
d_call: -
clone_size: -
cdr3_nt: TGTGCCAGCAGTACCCCCTCGGACACTGAAGCTTTCTTT
cdr3_aa: CASSTPSDTEAFF

j_call: TRBJ2-2
v_call: TRBV7-6
d_call: TRBD2
clone_size: few
cdr3_nt: TGTGCCAGCAGCTTAGTCTTTGGGCTAGCGGGAGGCCGGGACACCGGGGAGCTGTTTTTT
cdr3_aa: CASSLVFGLAGGRDTGELFF

j_call: TRBJ1-1
v_call: TRBV2
d_call: TRBD1
clone_size: -
cdr3_nt: TGTGCCAGCAGTCGACAGGGGATTGGCACTGAAGCTTTCTTT
cdr3_aa: CASSRQGIGTEAFF

j_call: TRBJ2-7
v_call: TRBV5-1
d_call: -
clone_size: -
cdr3_nt: TGCGCCAGCAGCTTAATTTTCAGGGGCCGGAGCTCCTACGAGCAGTACTTC
cdr3_aa: CASSLIFRGRSSYEQYF

j_call: TRBJ2-7
v_call: TRBV7-6
d_call: TRBD2
clone_size: -
cdr3_nt: TGTGCCAGCAGCTTAGCGGGGGAGGGAGTAGTCCACGAGCAGTACTTC
cdr3_aa: CASSLAGEGVVHEQYF

j_call: TRBJ2-5
v_call: TRBV11-2
d_call: -
clone_size: -
cdr3_nt: TGTGCCAGCAGCTTATATGTTTCCACCGGGGAGACCCAGTACTTC
cdr3_aa: CASSLYVSTGETQYF

j_call: TRBJ1-2
v_call: TRBV18
d_call: -
clone_size: few
cdr3_nt: TGTGCCAGCTCACCACAGGGGCCAGGCTACACCTTC
cdr3_aa: CASSPQGPGYTF

j_call: TRBJ1-2
v_call: TRBV4-1
d_call: -
clone_size: -
cdr3_nt: TGCGCCAGCAGCCAAGATCCTGGACAATGGGACTATGGCTACACCTTC
cdr3_aa: CASSQDPGQWDYGYTF